This TCR beta chain is from a study of blood T cells in healthy people across ages (dated by TCRdb to between 2014 and 2016). With regard to the full study: Template switching captured roughly one uniquely barcoded TCR beta cDNA molecule per two T cells in model experiments. Four age groups were formed from the donors: young (average around 15 years), middle-aged (around 39), aged (roughly 59) and long-lived (around 82). Using the same blood draw, the study looked at two additional independent replicas of 1 million unique cDNA reads for two donors, one aged 18 to 30 and the other aged 80 or older. To avoid experimental bias, donors of different ages were spread randomly across the sequencing lanes. Age-related changes in TCR beta repertoire diversity were measured in the study by deep sequencing normalized with unique cDNA molecular identifiers. Study-wide findings and limitations: Estimates of total diversity based on one million sequenced T cells were considered lower bounds and underestimates. Donor CMV infection status was unknown, potentially confounding age-related changes in expanded clonotypes. The long-lived group showed more naive CD4+ T cells, fewer expanded clones and increased TCR diversity than the aged group, suggesting age selection. The percentage of naive T cells measured by flow cytometry correlated strongly with observed TCR beta diversity. Since profiling was done on bulk unsorted PBMCs, naive and antigen-experienced compartments could not be conclusively compared. Observed TCR beta diversity per million T cells fell roughly linearly with age, and a significant reduction was already apparent by age around 36.

The CDR3 runs 19 amino acids, cysteine and phenylalanine included. Only the CDR3 part of the read is kept: 57 bases, read in frame from the first base. The V end loses 4 bases and the J end loses 7 bases, and a stretch of 31 bases separates them. According to the germline V gene, CDR1 reads SGHTA and CDR2 reads FQGTGA. The roughly 39 donors, aged roughly 6 to 100 years, were systemically healthy Caucasian individuals from Russia. Each donor gave ten milliliters of peripheral blood, collected into EDTA-treated Vacutainer tubes. PBMCs were isolated by Ficoll-Paque density-gradient centrifugation, with at least 6 million obtained per sample. Trizol reagent was used to extract total RNA from the PBMCs, yielding at least 6 micrograms per sample. For every donor, an aliquot of PBMCs went through flow cytometry to measure the percentages of naive CD45RAhigh/CD27high T cells. This clonotype was detected only a few times. Which antigen it targets is not known. No base quality values were provided; no much bigger clone lies one nucleotide off.

Libraries came from 5' RACE. The second PCR ran for roughly 7 to 12 cycles and used a J-beta primer mix along with a sample-barcoded 5' primer. A template-switch 5' adaptor carrying 12 random nucleotides introduced a unique molecular identifier onto each TCR beta cDNA molecule. Each sample yielded at least 3 million CDR3-containing paired-end reads. The Mint cDNA synthesis kit, primed by a TRBC-specific oligonucleotide, was used to synthesize first-strand cDNA from all RNA. Following uracil-DNA glycosylase treatment, all cDNA underwent a first 18-cycle PCR with the universal primers M1SS and BC2_uni_R. In the original analysis: Normalization of each sample was performed by random selection of 1 million high-quality reads, each carrying a distinct molecular identifier. Instead of being binned into consensus sequences, reads that shared molecular identifiers were thrown out. MiTCR, with a Q25 quality threshold and the strictest error-elimination algorithm, was used for CDR3 identification, clonotype clustering and error correction. A nonparametric unseen species model with Euler transformation was used to estimate lower-bound total TCR beta diversity. The public sequencing data were trimmed at Q25 with fastp and processed into clonotypes with MiXCR by TCRdb, which kept only in-frame beta chains. Every entry covers one CDR3 protein and lists the most common genes and DNA from its rows. The V and J calls shown here were made by TCRdb, not taken from the authors' results. A total of roughly 1.9 million distinct CDR3 sequences appear in this sample, roughly two fifths of them only once. The top ten clonotypes cover roughly 24% of the sample.

The rearranged segments are TRBV7-3 and TRBJ1-2; the D segment cannot be called with confidence. This TCR came from a human donor in good health. The sample consisted of blood. CDR3 reads: CASSSHTQDGFFGRSGYTF. At the DNA level, the sequence is TGTGCCAGCAGCTCGCACACACAAGATGGATTCTTTGGCCGGAGTGGCTACACCTTC.